Below, 2 T cell receptor beta chains from the same sample are listed, as sequenced in a study of tissue T cells after allogeneic stem cell transplantation. The time point: mouse harvest day 7 after allogeneic transplant. The graft held 10^6 splenic CD5+ T cells and 10^7 T-cell-depleted bone marrow cells. Assay used: immunoSEQ multiplex PCR; TCRdb lists only in-frame clones, some missing. Of some 2,000 clones in the sample, approximately 61% were seen once. The source material was spleen. Receptors originate from a female BALB/c mouse given C57BL/6 T cells with graft-versus-host disease after an allogeneic hematopoietic cell transplant.

Only a few counts were recorded for this clone. Mouse germline and gene names are used. Read sequence stops 1 residue before the CDR3 end, and the germline J gene provides the missing end. This rearrangement joins TRBV12-2 to TRBJ2-7, with D tentatively TRBD2 (6 bases). Germline V gene lookup returns CDR1 SGHLS and CDR2 HYDKME. V dropped 3 bases and J dropped 0 bases, with 14 bases sitting between them. The CDR3 consists of 15 residues. Partial CDR3 DNA: TGTGCCAGCTCTTTGGGTGGGGGAAGCTCCTATGAACAGTAC. It codes for CASSLGGGSSYEQY. The full CDR3 is CASSLGGGSSYEQYF.

For this clone: Mouse gene names and germline throughout. The CDR3 end is not reached by the read, which stops 1 residue before it; the germline J gene fills it in. The gene calls are TRBV13-1 and TRBJ2-5; the match to TRBD1 covers 7 bases. The CDR3 runs 14 residues. Germline V gives CDR1 NSHNY, CDR2 SYGAGN. V shed 1 base and J 4 bases; nucleotides not matched to a gene: 3. CDR3 residues: CASSDSGTEDTQYF. Incomplete CDR3 DNA: TGTGCCAGCAGTGATTCCGGGACAGAAGACACCCAGTAC.